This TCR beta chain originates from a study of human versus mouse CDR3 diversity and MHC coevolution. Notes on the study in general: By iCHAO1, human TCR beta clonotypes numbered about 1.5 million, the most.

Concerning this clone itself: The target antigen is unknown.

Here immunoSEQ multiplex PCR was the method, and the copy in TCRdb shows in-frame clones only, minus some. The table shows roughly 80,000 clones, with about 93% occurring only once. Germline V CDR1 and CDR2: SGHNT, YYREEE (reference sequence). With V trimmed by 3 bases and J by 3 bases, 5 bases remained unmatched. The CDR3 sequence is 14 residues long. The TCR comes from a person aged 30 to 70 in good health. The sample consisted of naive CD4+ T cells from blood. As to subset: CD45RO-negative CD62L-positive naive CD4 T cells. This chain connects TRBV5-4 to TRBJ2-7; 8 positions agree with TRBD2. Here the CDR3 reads CASSYPGGNYEQYF. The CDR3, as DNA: TGTGCCAGCAGCTACCCGGGAGGGAACTACGAGCAGTACTTC. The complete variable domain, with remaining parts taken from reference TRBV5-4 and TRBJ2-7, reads ETGVTQSPTHLIKTRGQQVTLRCSSQSGHNTVSWYQQALGQGPQFIFQYYREEENGRGNFPPRFSGLQFPNYSSELNVNALELDDSALYLCASSYPGGNYEQYFGPGTRLTVT.